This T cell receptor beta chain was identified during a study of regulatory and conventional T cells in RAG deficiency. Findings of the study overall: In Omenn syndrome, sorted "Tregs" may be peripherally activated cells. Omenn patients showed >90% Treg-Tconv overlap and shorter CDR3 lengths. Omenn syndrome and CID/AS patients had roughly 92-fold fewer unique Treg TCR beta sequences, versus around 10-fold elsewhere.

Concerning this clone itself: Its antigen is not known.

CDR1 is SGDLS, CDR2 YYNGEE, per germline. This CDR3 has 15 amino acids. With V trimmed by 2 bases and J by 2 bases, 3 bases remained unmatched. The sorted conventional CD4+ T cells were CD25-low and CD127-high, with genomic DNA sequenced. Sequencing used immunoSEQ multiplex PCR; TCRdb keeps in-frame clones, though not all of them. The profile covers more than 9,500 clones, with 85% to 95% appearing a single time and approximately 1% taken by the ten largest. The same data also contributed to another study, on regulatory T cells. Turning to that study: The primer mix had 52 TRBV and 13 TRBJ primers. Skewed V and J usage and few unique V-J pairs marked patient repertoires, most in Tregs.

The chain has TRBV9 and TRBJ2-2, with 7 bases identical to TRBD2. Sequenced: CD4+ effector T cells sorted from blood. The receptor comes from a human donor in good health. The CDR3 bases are TGTGCCAGCAGCGTTGGGGGACTAAACACCGGGGAGCTGTTTTTT. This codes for CASSVGGLNTGELFF.